One and the same sample provided the 18 T cell receptor beta chains below, sequenced in a study of T cell changes during pregnancy in multiple sclerosis. Sequencing used immunoSEQ multiplex PCR; TCRdb keeps in-frame clones, though not all of them. The data contain roughly 48,000 clones, over 90% of them singletons. Sequenced here: CD8+ T cells from peripheral blood mononuclear cells, sampled in the first trimester of pregnancy. Receptors were obtained from a female donor with multiple sclerosis, enrolled in a pregnancy study.

The chain joins TRBV27 to TRBJ1-1; D is perhaps TRBD1 (5 bases). The CDR3 spans 14 residues. The germline V gene encodes CDR1 MNHEY and CDR2 SMNVEV (reference sequence). The V and J ends lost 8 bases and 0 bases respectively, with 13 bases between them. In DNA form, the CDR3 reads TGTGCCAGCGGGATAGGGGCCATGAACACTGAAGCTTTCTTT. This gives the protein CASGIGAMNTEAFF.

The CDR3 sequence is CTSSSLTGLFF. In nucleotides, the CDR3 is TGCACCAGCAGCTCCCTGACAGGGCTCTTCTTC. The chain is built from TRBV1 and TRBJ2-7; the table calls TRBD1, which could not be checked here. TRBV1 is given as a pseudogene. The CDR3 runs to 11 residues.

The CDR3 loop is CATSRVGDQPQHF. CDR3 coding DNA: TGTGCCACCAGCAGAGTCGGGGATCAGCCCCAGCATTTT. V and J are TRBV15 and TRBJ1-5; no firm D call. CDR1 is LNHNV and CDR2 is YYDKDF in the germline V gene (reference sequence). The CDR3 loop spans 13 amino acids. Trimming left V 1 base short and J 5 bases short, with 6 bases between.

V and J are TRBV4-2 and TRBJ2-7; TRBD2 aligns across 10 bases. The CDR3 has 15 residues. Germline lookup yields CDR1 LGHNA and CDR2 YNFKEQ. The V and J ends lost 2 bases and 3 bases, in that order; junction bases with no gene match: 4. CDR3 residues: CASSQSRLAGYEQYF. Written as DNA, the CDR3 is TGTGCCAGCAGCCAATCGCGACTAGCGGGCTACGAGCAGTACTTC.

V and J are TRBV12-5 and TRBJ2-1; 14 positions agree with TRBD2. Germline CDR1 reads LGHNT; CDR2 reads FRNRAP. V lost 5 bases and J lost 7; bases outside the gene matches: 16. This CDR3 contains 19 residues. The CDR3 sequence: CASGPPGYGTSGRGNEQFF. Here the CDR3 DNA reads TGTGCTAGTGGTCCCCCAGGGTATGGGACTAGCGGGAGAGGGAATGAGCAGTTCTTC.

The chain recombines TRBV6-6 with TRBJ2-1; tentative D call: TRBD2 (6 bases). CDR1 is MNHNY, CDR2 SVGAGI, per germline (reference sequence). The V gene lost 8 bases and the J gene lost 3 bases, with 14 bases spanning the gap. This CDR3 is built from 14 residues. CDR3 sequence: CASSPGDFYNEQFF. CDR3 sequence (DNA): TGTGCCAGCTCCCCTGGGGACTTCTACAATGAGCAGTTCTTC.

The V and J genes are TRBV9 and TRBJ2-3, with 7 nucleotides matching TRBD2. The CDR3 spans 16 residues. Germline loops: CDR1 SGDLS, CDR2 YYNGEE. Germline trimming cut 4 bases from V and 0 bases from J; bases unmatched to any gene: 8. CDR3 protein: CASSSRTSLSTDTQYF. DNA for the CDR3: TGTGCCAGCAGCTCACGGACTAGTTTGAGCACAGATACGCAGTATTTT.

Worth noting for this clone: Other DNA sequences in the same sample also yield this CDR3. The chain has TRBV5-5 and TRBJ2-7, with 7 positions matching TRBD2. Germline V gene sequence: CDR1 SGHKS, CDR2 YYEKEE (reference sequence). There are 14 residues in the CDR3. Unmatched junction bases numbered 5, after V lost 2 bases and J lost 3 bases. CDR3 coding DNA: TGTGCCAGCAGCTTTGGAGCTAGCGGCTACGAGCAGTACTTC. Translating gives CASSFGASGYEQYF.

By share, this clone ranks as medium-sized. V usage is TRBV19 and J usage is TRBJ1-2, with D possibly being TRBD1 (5 bases). Between the trimmed V and J ends, which lost 7 bases and 4 bases, there was a span of 10 bases. The CDR3 is 12 residues long. Germline V gives CDR1 LNHDA, CDR2 SQIVND (reference sequence). The DNA for the CDR3 is TGTGCCAGTACCATAGACAGCTATGGCTACACCTTC. Its translation is CASTIDSYGYTF.

This clone has only one observation. This sequence joins TRBV27 and TRBJ1-1, with 7 bases fitting TRBD1. J was trimmed by 5 bases and V by 4 bases; bases with no gene match: 10. This CDR3 has 15 amino acids. Germline V CDR1 and CDR2: MNHEY, SMNVEV (reference sequence). The DNA of the CDR3 is TGTGCCAGCAGTTCCCCAAGGACAGGTGTAACTGAAGCTTTCTTT. As protein: CASSSPRTGVTEAFF.

The chain is built from TRBV27 and TRBJ2-1; TRBD2 matches 9 bases. With V trimmed by 2 bases and J by 9 bases, 2 bases remained unmatched. Germline lookup yields CDR1 MNHEY and CDR2 SMNVEV (reference sequence). CDR3 length: 13 amino acids. The CDR3 loop is CASSLGAGGEQFF. In DNA form, the CDR3 reads TGTGCCAGCAGTTTAGGAGCGGGAGGTGAGCAGTTCTTC.

The V and J genes are TRBV9 and TRBJ2-7, with D unresolved. CDR1 is SGDLS, CDR2 YYNGEE, per germline. V was cut by 0 bases and J by 2 bases, with 9 bases left in between. The length of the CDR3 is 14 residues. The CDR3 sequence: CASSVEGTAYEQYF. CDR3 bases: TGTGCCAGCAGCGTAGAAGGCACAGCCTACGAGCAGTACTTC.

The CDR3 loop is CTSSQGRPGVHNEQFF. Here the CDR3 DNA reads TGCACCAGCAGCCAAGGTCGGCCGGGAGTCCACAATGAGCAGTTCTTC. This rearrangement joins TRBV1 to TRBJ2-1; the D call TRBD2 from the table was never checked on the DNA. TRBV1 is an annotated pseudogene. The CDR3 is 16 residues long.

The gene calls are TRBV29-1 and TRBJ2-6; the D is unclear. The CDR3 sequence is 14 residues long. V lost 5 bases and J lost 0, with 8 bases in between. The germline gives CDR1 SQVTM, CDR2 ANQGSEA. The CDR3 region is CSVTSVSGANVLTF. The CDR3 bases are TGCAGCGTTACCAGTGTCTCTGGGGCCAACGTCCTGACTTTC. Using reference TRBV29-1 and TRBJ2-6 for the parts outside the CDR3, the full variable domain is SAVISQKPSRDICQRGTSLTIQCQVDSQVTMMFWYRQQPGQSLTLIATANQGSEATYESGFVIDKFPISRPNLTFSTLTVSNMSPEDSSIYLCSVTSVSGANVLTFGAGSRLTVL.

The V gene is TRBV9, the J gene TRBJ2-1; TRBD1 is a possible D gene (5 bases). This CDR3 has 15 amino acids. V lost 2 bases to trimming and J lost 5 bases, with 14 bases between them. In germline, CDR1 is SGDLS, CDR2 YYNGEE. As DNA, the CDR3 is TGTGCCAGCAGCGTCTTAGGGGCTTTGAACAATGAGCAGTTCTTC. The encoded protein is CASSVLGALNNEQFF.

This rearrangement joins TRBV5-1 to TRBJ2-5, with D maybe TRBD1 (6 bases). The CDR3 contains 14 residues. Germline V gene sequence: CDR1 SGHRS, CDR2 YFSETQ. V was cut by 2 bases and J by 6 bases, with 14 bases left in between. The chain's CDR3 is CASSFTEGVKTQYF. The CDR3 DNA follows: TGCGCCAGCAGCTTTACTGAGGGGGTAAAGACCCAGTACTTC.

This chain connects TRBV5-4 to TRBJ2-1, with 10 positions matching TRBD2. CDR3 length: 13 residues. V shed 4 bases, J shed 9 bases, and the junction held 4 bases outside the gene matches. CDR1 is SGHNT, CDR2 YYREEE, per germline (reference sequence). The CDR3 DNA follows: TGTGCCAGCAGCGGGGGACTAGCGATTGAGCAGTTCTTC. Encoded protein: CASSGGLAIEQFF.

J is TRBJ1-5 and V is TRBV19, with D possibly matching TRBD1 (5 bases). V lost 1 base to trimming and J lost 7 bases, with 11 bases between them. The length of the CDR3 is 14 residues. Germline values: CDR1 LNHDA, CDR2 SQIVND (reference sequence). As DNA, the CDR3 is TGTGCCAGTAGTATAGGGGGGGTGGGACAGCCCCAGCATTTT. This gives the protein CASSIGGVGQPQHF.